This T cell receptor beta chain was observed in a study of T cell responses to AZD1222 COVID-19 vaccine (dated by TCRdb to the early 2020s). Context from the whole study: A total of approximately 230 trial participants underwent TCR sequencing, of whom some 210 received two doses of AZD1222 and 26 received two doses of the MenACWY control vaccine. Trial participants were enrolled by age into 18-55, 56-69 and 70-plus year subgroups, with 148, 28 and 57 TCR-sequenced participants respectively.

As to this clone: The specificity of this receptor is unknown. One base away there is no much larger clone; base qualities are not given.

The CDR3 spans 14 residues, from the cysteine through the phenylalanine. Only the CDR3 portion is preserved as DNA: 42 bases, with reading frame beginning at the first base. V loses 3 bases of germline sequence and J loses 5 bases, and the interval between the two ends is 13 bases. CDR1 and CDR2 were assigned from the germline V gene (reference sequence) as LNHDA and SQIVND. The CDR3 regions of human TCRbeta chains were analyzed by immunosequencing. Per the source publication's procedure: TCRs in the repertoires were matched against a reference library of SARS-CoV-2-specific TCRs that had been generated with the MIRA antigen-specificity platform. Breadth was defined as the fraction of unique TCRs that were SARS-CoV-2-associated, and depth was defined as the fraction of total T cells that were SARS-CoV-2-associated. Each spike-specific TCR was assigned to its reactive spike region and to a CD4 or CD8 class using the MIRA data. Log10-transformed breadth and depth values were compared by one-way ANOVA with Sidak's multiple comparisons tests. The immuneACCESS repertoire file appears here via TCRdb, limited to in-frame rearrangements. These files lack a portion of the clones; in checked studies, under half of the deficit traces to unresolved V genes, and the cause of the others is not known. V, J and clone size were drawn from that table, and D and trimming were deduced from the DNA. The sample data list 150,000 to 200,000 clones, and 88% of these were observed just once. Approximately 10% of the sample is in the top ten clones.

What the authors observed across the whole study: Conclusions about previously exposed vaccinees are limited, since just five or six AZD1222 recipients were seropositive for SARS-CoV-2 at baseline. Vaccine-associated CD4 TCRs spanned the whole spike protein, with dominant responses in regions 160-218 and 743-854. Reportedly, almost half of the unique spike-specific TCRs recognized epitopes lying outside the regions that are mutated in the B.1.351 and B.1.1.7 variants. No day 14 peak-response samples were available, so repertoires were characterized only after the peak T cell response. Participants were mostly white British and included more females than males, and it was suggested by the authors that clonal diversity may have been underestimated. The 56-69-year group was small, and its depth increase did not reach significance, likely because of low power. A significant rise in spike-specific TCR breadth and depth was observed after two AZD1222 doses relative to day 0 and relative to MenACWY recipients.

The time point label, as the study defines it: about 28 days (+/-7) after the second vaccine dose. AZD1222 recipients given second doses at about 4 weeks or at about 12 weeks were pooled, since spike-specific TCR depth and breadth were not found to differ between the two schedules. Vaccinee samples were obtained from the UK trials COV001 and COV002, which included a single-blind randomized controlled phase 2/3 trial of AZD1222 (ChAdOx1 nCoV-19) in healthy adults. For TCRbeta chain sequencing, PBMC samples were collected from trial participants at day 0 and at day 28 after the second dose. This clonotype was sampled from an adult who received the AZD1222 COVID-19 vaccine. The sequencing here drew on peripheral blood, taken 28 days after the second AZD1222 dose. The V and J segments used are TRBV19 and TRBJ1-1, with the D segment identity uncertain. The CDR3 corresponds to CASSMPGLGTEAFF. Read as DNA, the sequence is TGTGCCAGTAGTATGCCGGGGTTAGGGACTGAAGCTTTCTTT.